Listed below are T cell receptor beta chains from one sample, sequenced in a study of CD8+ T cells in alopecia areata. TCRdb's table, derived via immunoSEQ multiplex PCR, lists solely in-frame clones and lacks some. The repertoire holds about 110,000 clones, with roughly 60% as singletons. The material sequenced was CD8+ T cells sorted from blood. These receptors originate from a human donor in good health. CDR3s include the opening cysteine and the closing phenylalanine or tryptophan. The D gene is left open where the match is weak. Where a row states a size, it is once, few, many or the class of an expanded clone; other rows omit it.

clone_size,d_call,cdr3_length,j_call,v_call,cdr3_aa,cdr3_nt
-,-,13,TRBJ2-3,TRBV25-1,CASWTDDTDTQYF,TGTGCCAGCTGGACGGACGACACAGATACGCAGTATTTT
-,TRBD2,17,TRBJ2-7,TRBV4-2,CASSQDPGTSGTYEQYF,TGTGCCAGCAGCCAAGACCCCGGGACTAGCGGGACCTACGAGCAGTACTTC
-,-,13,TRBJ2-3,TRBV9,CASSLGSADTQYF,TGTGCCAGCAGCTTAGGTTCAGCAGATACGCAGTATTTT
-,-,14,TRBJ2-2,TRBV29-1,CSVDSGWNTGELFF,TGCAGCGTTGACTCAGGGTGGAACACCGGGGAGCTGTTTTTT
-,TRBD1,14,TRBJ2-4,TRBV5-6,CASSFGQGGDIQYF,TGTGCCAGCAGCTTCGGACAGGGGGGAGACATTCAGTACTTC
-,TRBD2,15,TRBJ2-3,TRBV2,CAIRLASLNTDTQYF,TGTGCCATACGACTAGCCAGCCTAAACACAGATACGCAGTATTTT
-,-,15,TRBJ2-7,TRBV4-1,CASSPGGGKGYEQYF,TGCGCCAGCAGCCCCGGAGGAGGGAAGGGCTACGAGCAGTACTTC
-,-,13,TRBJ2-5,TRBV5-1,CASSLHGQETQYF,TGCGCCAGCAGCTTGCATGGGCAAGAGACCCAGTACTTC
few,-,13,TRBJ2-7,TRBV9,CASTPEVGNEQYF,TGTGCCAGCACCCCCGAGGTGGGCAACGAGCAGTACTTC
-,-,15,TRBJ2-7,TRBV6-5,CASSYSQGGHYEQYF,TGTGCCAGCAGTTACTCCCAGGGGGGACACTACGAGCAGTACTTC
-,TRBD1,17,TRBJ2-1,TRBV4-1,CASSAQGAGWTYNEQFF,TGCGCCAGCAGCGCCCAGGGGGCGGGTTGGACCTACAATGAGCAGTTCTTC
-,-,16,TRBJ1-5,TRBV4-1,CASSLVLSDSNQPQHF,TGCGCCAGCAGCCTCGTTCTCAGTGATAGCAATCAGCCCCAGCATTTT
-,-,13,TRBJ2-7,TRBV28,CAIGTEGHYEQYF,TGTGCCATCGGGACTGAGGGTCACTACGAGCAGTACTTC
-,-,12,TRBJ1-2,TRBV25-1,CASRVSGSGYTF,TGTGCCAGCAGGGTTTCGGGTTCCGGCTACACCTTC
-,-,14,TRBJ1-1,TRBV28,CASTGQVSNTEAFF,TGTGCCAGCACGGGCCAGGTATCGAACACTGAAGCTTTCTTT
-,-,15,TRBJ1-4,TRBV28,CASTRGALSGEKLFF,TGTGCCAGCACTCGGGGGGCCCTGAGTGGGGAAAAACTGTTTTTT
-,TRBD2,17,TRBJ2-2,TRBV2,CASSESGTSCCTGELFF,TGTGCCAGCAGTGAGTCCGGGACTAGTTGTTGCACCGGGGAGCTGTTTTTT
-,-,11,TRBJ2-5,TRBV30,CAWRWGETQYF,TGTGCCTGGAGGTGGGGAGAGACCCAGTACTTC
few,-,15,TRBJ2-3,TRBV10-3,CAISDQGWDTDTQYF,TGTGCCATCAGTGACCAGGGATGGGACACAGATACGCAGTATTTT
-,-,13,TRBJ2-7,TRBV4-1,CASSQDPGNEQYF,TGCGCCAGCAGCCAAGATCCCGGGAACGAGCAGTACTTC
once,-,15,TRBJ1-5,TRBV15,CATSRGAGSNQPQHF,TGTGCCACCAGCAGAGGGGCGGGGAGCAATCAGCCCCAGCATTTT
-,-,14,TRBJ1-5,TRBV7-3,CASSQNRVHQPQHF,TGTGCCAGCAGCCAAAACAGGGTTCATCAGCCCCAGCATTTT
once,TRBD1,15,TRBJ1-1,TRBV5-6,CASSEGQGWNTEAFF,TGTGCCAGCAGCGAAGGACAGGGCTGGAACACTGAAGCTTTCTTT
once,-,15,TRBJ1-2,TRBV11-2,CASSLDHRVGYGYTF,TGTGCCAGCAGCTTAGATCACCGGGTTGGCTATGGCTACACCTTC
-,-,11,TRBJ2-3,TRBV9,CASSLADTQYF,TGTGCCAGCAGTCTGGCAGATACGCAGTATTTT
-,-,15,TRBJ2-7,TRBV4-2,CASSPTTGGTYEQYF,TGTGCCAGCAGCCCCACAACCGGGGGAACCTACGAGCAGTACTTC
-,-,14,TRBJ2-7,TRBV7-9,CASSLVSGPYEQYF,TGTGCCAGCAGCTTAGTCAGCGGTCCCTACGAGCAGTACTTC
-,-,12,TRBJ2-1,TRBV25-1,CASSPVFNEQFF,TGTGCCAGCAGCCCGGTCTTCAATGAGCAGTTCTTC
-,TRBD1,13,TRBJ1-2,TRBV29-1,CSVETGGIYGYTF,TGCAGCGTTGAGACAGGGGGCATCTATGGCTACACCTTC
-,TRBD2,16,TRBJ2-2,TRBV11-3,CASSRSGGAATGELFF,TGTGCCAGCAGCCGATCCGGGGGGGCTGCGACCGGGGAGCTGTTTTTT
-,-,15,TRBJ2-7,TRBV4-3,CASSPLDGGIYEQYF,TGCGCCAGCAGCCCCCTGGACGGGGGCATTTACGAGCAGTACTTC
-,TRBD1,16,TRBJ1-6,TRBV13,CASSRRQGGGNSPLHF,TGTGCCAGCAGCCGGAGACAGGGAGGGGGAAATTCACCCCTCCACTTT
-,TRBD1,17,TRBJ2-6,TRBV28,CASTRDRRPSGANVLTF,TGTGCCAGCACCCGGGACAGGCGCCCCTCTGGGGCCAACGTCCTGACTTTC
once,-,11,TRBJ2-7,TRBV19,CASSSGYEQYF,TGTGCCAGTTCCTCGGGGTACGAGCAGTACTTC
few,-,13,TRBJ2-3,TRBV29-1,CSVEASNTDTQYF,TGCAGCGTTGAGGCCTCCAACACAGATACGCAGTATTTT
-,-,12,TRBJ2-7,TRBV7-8,CASSLSHYEQYF,TGTGCCAGCAGCTTATCACACTACGAGCAGTACTTC
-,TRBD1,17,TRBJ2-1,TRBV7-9,CASSFGVIGTADNEQFF,TGTGCCAGCAGCTTTGGGGTCATTGGGACAGCGGACAATGAGCAGTTCTTC
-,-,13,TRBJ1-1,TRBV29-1,CSVGRGAGTEAFF,TGCAGCGTTGGTCGTGGTGCGGGCACTGAAGCTTTCTTT
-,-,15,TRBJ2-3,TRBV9,CASSVGGGGTDTQYF,TGTGCCAGCAGCGTAGGTGGGGGAGGCACAGATACGCAGTATTTT
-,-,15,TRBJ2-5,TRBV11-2,CASSFGRAEQETQYF,TGTGCCAGCAGCTTTGGGCGGGCCGAACAAGAGACCCAGTACTTC
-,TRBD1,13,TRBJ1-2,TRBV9,CASNVGQGYGYTF,TGTGCCAGCAACGTCGGACAGGGCTATGGCTACACCTTC
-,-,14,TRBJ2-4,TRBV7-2,CASSPVGAKNIQYF,TGTGCCAGCAGCCCGGTGGGGGCCAAAAACATTCAGTACTTC
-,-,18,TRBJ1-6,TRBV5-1,CASSLERRTVNYNSPLHF,TGCGCCAGCAGCTTGGAAAGGAGGACGGTGAATTATAATTCACCCCTCCACTTT
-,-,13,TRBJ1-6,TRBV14,CASSQALGAPLHF,TGTGCCAGCAGCCAAGCTCTAGGCGCACCCCTCCACTTT
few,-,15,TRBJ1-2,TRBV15,CATSRGRVGGYGYTF,TGTGCCACCAGCAGAGGCAGGGTTGGAGGCTATGGCTACACCTTC
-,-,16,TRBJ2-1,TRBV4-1,CASSQDPGGPYNEQFF,TGCGCCAGCAGCCAAGACCCGGGGGGCCCATACAATGAGCAGTTCTTC
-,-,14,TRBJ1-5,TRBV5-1,CARRGTAHNQPQHF,TGCGCCAGACGGGGAACGGCCCACAATCAGCCCCAGCATTTT
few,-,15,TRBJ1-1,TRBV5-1,CASSSYVGDAGEAFF,TGCGCCAGCAGCTCCTACGTGGGTGATGCCGGTGAAGCTTTCTTT
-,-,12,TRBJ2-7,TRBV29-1,CSVEDFGQEQYF,TGCAGCGTTGAAGATTTCGGACAGGAGCAGTACTTC
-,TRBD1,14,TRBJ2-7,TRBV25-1,CASTPGQGPYEQYF,TGTGCCAGCACCCCGGGACAGGGGCCCTACGAGCAGTACTTC